This T cell receptor beta chain was sequenced for a study of T cells in Graves' hyperthyroidism and ophthalmopathy. Amplification of TCR beta CDR3 regions was performed using RNA transcripts as template. The HTBI primer set served for first-round RT-PCR of the TCR CDR3. MiXCR, applied by TCRdb to the multiplex PCR reads, yields one record per CDR3 protein. The top ten clones hold approximately 4.3% of a sample with about 610,000 distinct CDR3 sequences, about 15% of them seen once. Details on this clonotype: Since no conserved phenylalanine or tryptophan closes the CDR3, a read error is the likely cause.

The CDR3 length is 13 residues. CDR1 MNHNS and CDR2 SASEGT come from the germline V gene. The receptor's source is a woman between 40 and 55 years old with Graves' ophthalmopathy. V gene TRBV6-1 combines with J gene TRBJ2-5; D gene unclear. Sequenced sample: blood. This CDR3 reads CAGSEVRKETQYS. The DNA of the CDR3 is TGTGCCGGCAGTGAAGTCCGGAAAGAGACCCAGTACTCC.